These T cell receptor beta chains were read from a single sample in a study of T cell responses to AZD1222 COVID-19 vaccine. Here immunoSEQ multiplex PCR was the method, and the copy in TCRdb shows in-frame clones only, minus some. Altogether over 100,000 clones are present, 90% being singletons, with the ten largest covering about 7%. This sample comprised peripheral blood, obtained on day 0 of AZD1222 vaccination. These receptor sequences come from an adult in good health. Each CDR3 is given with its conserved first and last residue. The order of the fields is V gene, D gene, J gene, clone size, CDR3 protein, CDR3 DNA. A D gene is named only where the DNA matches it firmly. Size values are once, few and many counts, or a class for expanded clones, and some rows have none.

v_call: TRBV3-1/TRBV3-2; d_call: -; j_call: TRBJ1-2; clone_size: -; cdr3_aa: CASSPVLGGINYGYTF; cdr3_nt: TGTGCCAGCAGCCCTGTGCTGGGTGGGATTAACTATGGCTACACCTTC
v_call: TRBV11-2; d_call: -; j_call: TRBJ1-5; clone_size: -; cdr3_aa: CASSPNSNQPQHF; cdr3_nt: TGTGCCAGCAGCCCAAATAGCAATCAGCCCCAGCATTTT
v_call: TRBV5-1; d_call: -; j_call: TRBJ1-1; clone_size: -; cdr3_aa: CASSLAMVAGLNTEAFF; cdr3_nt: TGCGCCAGCAGCTTGGCCATGGTGGCAGGGTTGAACACTGAAGCTTTCTTT
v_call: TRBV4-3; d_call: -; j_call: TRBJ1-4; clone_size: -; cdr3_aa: CASSFRGGGNEKLFF; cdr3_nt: TGCGCCAGCAGCTTCAGGGGAGGGGGAAATGAAAAACTGTTTTTT
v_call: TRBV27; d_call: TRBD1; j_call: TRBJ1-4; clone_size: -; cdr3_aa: CASSLTGANEKLFF; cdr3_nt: TGTGCCAGCAGTTTGACAGGGGCGAATGAAAAACTGTTTTTT
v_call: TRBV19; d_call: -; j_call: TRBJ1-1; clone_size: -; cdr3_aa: CASSPPTQNTEAFF; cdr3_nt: TGTGCCAGTAGTCCCCCGACACAGAACACTGAAGCTTTCTTT
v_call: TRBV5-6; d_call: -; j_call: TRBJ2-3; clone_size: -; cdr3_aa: CASSLLGTQYF; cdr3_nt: TGTGCCAGCAGCTTGCTCGGTACGCAGTATTTT
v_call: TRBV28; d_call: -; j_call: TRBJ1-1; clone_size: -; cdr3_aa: CATIAVEAFF; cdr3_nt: TGTGCCACCATAGCCGTTGAAGCTTTCTTT
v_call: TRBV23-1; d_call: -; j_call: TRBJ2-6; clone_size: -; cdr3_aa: CASSPRDRPGGANVLTF; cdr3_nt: TGCGCCAGCAGCCCAAGAGACAGACCGGGTGGGGCCAACGTCCTGACTTTC
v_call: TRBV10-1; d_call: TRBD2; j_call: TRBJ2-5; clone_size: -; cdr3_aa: CASSPGGARETQYF; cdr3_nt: TGCGCCAGCAGTCCCGGGGGGGCCCGGGAGACCCAGTACTTC
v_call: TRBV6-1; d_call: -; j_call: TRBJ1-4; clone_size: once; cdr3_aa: CASSEGRENEKLFF; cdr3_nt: TGTGCCAGCAGTGAGGGCAGGGAAAATGAAAAACTGTTTTTT
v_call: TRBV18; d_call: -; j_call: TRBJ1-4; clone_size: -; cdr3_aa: CASSPGLTNEKLFF; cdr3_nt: TGTGCCAGCTCACCAGGGTTGACTAATGAAAAACTGTTTTTT
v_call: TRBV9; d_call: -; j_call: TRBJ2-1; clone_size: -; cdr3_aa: CASSVGLLAGYEQFF; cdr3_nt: TGTGCCAGCAGCGTAGGTTTACTAGCAGGCTATGAGCAGTTCTTC
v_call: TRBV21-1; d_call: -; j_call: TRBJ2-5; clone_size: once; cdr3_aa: CASPPGVAETQYF; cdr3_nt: TGTGCCAGCCCCCCCGGGGTGGCGGAGACCCAGTACTTC
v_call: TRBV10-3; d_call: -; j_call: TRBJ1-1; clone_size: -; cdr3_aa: CAISEGGLTEAFF; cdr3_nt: TGTGCCATCAGTGAGGGGGGCCTCACTGAAGCTTTCTTT
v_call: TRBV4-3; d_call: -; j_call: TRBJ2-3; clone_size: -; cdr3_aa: CASSQEWGGPGDTQYF; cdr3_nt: TGCGCCAGCAGCCAGGAATGGGGGGGGCCGGGAGATACGCAGTATTTT
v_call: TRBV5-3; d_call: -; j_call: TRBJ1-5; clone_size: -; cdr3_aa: CARSRKDSRNQPQHF; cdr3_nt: TGTGCCAGAAGCCGGAAGGACAGCAGGAATCAGCCCCAGCATTTT
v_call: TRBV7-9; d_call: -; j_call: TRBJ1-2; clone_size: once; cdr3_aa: CASSLFSSLRERSGYTF; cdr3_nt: TGTGCCAGCAGCTTATTCTCAAGCCTAAGGGAGAGGTCTGGCTACACCTTC
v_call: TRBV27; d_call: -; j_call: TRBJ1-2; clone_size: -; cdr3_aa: CASSFVAYGYTF; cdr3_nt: TGTGCCAGCAGTTTCGTGGCCTATGGCTACACCTTC
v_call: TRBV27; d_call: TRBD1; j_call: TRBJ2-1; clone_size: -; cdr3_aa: CASTFLTGHNEQFF; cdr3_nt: TGTGCCAGCACCTTCTTGACAGGGCACAATGAGCAGTTCTTC
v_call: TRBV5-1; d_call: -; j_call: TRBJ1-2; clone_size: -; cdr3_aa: CASSLDANYGYTF; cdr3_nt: TGCGCCAGCAGCTTGGACGCTAACTATGGCTACACCTTC
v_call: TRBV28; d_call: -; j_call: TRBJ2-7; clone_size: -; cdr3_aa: CASSPFSDEQYF; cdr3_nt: TGTGCCAGCAGTCCCTTTTCGGACGAGCAGTACTTC
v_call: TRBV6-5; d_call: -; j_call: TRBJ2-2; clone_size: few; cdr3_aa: CASSQGGQNTGELFF; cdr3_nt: TGTGCCAGCAGCCAGGGGGGCCAGAACACCGGGGAGCTGTTTTTT
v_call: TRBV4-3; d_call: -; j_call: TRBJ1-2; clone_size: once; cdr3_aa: CASSQDSRQGRHYYGYTF; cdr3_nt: TGCGCCAGCAGCCAAGACTCCCGGCAGGGCCGACACTACTATGGCTACACCTTC
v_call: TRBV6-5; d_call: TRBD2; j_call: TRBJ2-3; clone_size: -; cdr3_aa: CASSYSSGGAADTQYF; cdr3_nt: TGTGCCAGCAGTTACTCGAGCGGGGGGGCCGCAGATACGCAGTATTTT
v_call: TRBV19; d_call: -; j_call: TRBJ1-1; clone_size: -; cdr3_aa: CASSIGGNTEAFF; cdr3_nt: TGTGCCAGTAGTATAGGAGGAAACACTGAAGCTTTCTTT
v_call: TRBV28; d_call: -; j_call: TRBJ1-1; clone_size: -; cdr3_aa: CASSFPRAVNTEAFF; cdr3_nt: TGTGCCAGCAGTTTTCCCAGGGCGGTGAACACTGAAGCTTTCTTT
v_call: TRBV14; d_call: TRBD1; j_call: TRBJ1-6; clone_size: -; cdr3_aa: CASSQDWRTGGLYNSPLHF; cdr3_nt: TGTGCCAGCAGCCAAGATTGGCGGACAGGGGGCCTCTATAATTCACCCCTCCACTTT
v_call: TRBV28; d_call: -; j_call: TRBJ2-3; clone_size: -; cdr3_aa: CASSLLVRAGTDTQYF; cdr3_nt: TGTGCCAGCAGTTTACTAGTGAGGGCGGGAACAGATACGCAGTATTTT
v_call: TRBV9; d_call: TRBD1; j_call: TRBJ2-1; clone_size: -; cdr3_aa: CASTPGTGVNEQFF; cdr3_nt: TGTGCCAGCACCCCCGGGACAGGGGTCAATGAGCAGTTCTTC
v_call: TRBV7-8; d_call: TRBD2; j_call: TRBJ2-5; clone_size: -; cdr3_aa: CASSFLLAPPRETQYF; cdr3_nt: TGTGCCAGCAGCTTCTTACTAGCGCCTCCCAGAGAGACCCAGTACTTC
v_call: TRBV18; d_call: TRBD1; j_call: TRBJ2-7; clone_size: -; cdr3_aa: CASSKSPQGGTYEQYF; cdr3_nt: TGTGCCAGCTCCAAAAGCCCACAGGGGGGTACCTACGAGCAGTACTTC
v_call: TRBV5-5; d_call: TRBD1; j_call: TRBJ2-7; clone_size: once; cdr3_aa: CASSLIGTGLYEQYF; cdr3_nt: TGTGCCAGCAGCTTGATAGGGACAGGCCTCTACGAGCAGTACTTC
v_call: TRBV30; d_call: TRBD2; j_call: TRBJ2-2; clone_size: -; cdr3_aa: CAWSPDGGITGELFF; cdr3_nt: TGTGCCTGGAGTCCCGACGGGGGGATCACCGGGGAGCTGTTTTTT
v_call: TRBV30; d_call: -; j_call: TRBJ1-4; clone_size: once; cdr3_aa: CASPSNQRGEKLFF; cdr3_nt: TGTGCCTCCCCGTCTAACCAACGTGGTGAAAAACTGTTTTTT
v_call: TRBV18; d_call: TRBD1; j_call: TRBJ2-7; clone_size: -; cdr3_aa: CASSPGQGSYEQYF; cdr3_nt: TGTGCCAGCTCACCTGGACAGGGATCCTACGAGCAGTACTTC
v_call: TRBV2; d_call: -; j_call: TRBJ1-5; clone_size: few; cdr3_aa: CASMGDYYNQPQHF; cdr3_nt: TGTGCCAGCATGGGCGACTACTACAATCAGCCCCAGCATTTT
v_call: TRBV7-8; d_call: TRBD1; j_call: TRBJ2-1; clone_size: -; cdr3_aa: CASSTTGAGSYNEQFF; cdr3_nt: TGTGCCAGCAGCACGACAGGGGCAGGTTCCTACAATGAGCAGTTCTTC
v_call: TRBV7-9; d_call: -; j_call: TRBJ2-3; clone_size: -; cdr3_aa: CASRRGDTDTQYF; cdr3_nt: TGTGCCAGCAGGAGGGGGGACACAGATACGCAGTATTTT
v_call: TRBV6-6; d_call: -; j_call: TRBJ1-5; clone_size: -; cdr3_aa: CASSKLDSNQPQHF; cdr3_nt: TGTGCCAGCAGTAAATTAGACAGCAATCAGCCCCAGCATTTT
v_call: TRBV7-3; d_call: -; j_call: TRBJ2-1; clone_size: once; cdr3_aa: CASSPRGHEQFF; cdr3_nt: TGTGCCAGCAGCCCACGGGGGCATGAGCAGTTCTTC
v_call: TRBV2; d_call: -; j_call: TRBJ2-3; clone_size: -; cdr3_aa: CASNSRSTDTQYF; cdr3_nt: TGTGCCAGCAACAGCAGGAGCACAGATACGCAGTATTTT
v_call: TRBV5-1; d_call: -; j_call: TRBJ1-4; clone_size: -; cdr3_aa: CASSLRVKDEKLFF; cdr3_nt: TGCGCCAGCAGCTTGAGGGTTAAGGATGAAAAACTGTTTTTT
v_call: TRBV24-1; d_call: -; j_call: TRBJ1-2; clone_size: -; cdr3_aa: CATSDKTQGIYGYTF; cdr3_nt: TGTGCCACCAGTGATAAAACTCAGGGGATCTATGGCTACACCTTC
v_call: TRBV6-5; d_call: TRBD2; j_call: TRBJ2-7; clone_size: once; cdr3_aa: CASKAGGLSYEQYF; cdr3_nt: TGTGCCAGCAAAGCGGGGGGCCTCTCCTACGAGCAGTACTTC
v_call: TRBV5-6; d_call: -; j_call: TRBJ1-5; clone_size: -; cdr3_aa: CASSLAVDNQPQHF; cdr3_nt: TGTGCCAGCAGCTTGGCGGTAGACAATCAGCCCCAGCATTTT